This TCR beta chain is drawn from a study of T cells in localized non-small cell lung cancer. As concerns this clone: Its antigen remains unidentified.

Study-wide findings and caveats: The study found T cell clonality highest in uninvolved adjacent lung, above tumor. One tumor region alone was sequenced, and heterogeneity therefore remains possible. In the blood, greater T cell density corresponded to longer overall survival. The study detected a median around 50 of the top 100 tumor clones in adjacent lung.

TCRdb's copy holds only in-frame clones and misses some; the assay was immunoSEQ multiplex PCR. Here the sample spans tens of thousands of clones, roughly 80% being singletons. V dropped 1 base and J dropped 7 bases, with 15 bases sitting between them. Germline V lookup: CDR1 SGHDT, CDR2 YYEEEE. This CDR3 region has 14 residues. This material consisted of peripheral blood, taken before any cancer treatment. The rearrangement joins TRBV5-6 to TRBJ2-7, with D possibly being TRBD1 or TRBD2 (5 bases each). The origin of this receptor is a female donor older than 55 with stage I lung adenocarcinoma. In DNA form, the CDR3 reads TGTGCCAGCAGCTTGCGGCAGGGAGATGATGAGCAGTACTTC. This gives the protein CASSLRQGDDEQYF. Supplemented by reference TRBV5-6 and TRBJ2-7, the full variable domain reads DAGVTQSPTHLIKTRGQQVTLRCSPKSGHDTVSWYQQALGQGPQFIFQYYEEEERQRGNFPDRFSGHQFPNYSSELNVNALLLGDSALYLCASSLRQGDDEQYFGPGTRLTVT.